This T cell receptor (beta chain) was retrieved from a study of vaccination and CD4 T cells after COVID-19. Across the study: A CEFX pool, an HIV-1 Nef pool, or else no peptide went into the control cultures. Study-wide findings and caveats: Among reactive clones from convalescent patients, a median approximately 86% appeared only post-vaccination.

The treatment is: 10-day PBMC culture with coronavirus spike peptide pools or control peptides (ViraFEST assay). Negative selection yielded CD4+ T cells from day-10 cultures. As for this clonotype: Its antigen remains unknown.

Sequence data for DNA of cultured CD4+ T cells were generated by the Oncomine TCR Beta short-read assay. TCRdb recomputed calls from the PCR reads with MiXCR, one row per CDR3 protein. The sample holds 8,800 or so distinct CDR3 sequences, 25% to 35% seen once. Germline CDR1 is SEHNR and CDR2 is FQNEAQ (reference sequence). V lost 5 bases, J lost 4 bases, and 14 bases lay in between. The CDR3 consists of 14 residues. The rearrangement joins TRBV7-9 to TRBJ1-1, with D tentatively TRBD1 (5 bases). Sequencing input: cultured CD4+ T cells from blood. This clonotype was obtained from a human donor with COVID-19. CDR3 nucleotides: TGTGCCAGCAGCCGGGACGGATTGAGCACTGAAGCTTTCTTT. It specifies CASSRDGLSTEAFF.